This passage covers 24 T cell receptor beta chains from one sample sequenced in a study of neurological immune-mediated disorders. TCRdb used MiXCR to reprocess the 5' RACE reads, holding one entry per CDR3 protein. Of roughly 48,000 distinct CDR3 sequences detected, approximately 11% appear once; the ten largest clones hold around 8.8%. Time point meaning: longitudinal time-point 3. The sequenced material came from PBMCs. All receptors come from a male donor with HTLV-1-associated myelopathy (HAM/TSP).

This clonotype has at least ten counts. The CDR3 region has the DNA TGCAGTGCTAGGGGGCAGACCGGGAACACTGAAGCTTTCTTT. Its protein is CSARGQTGNTEAFF. The chain has TRBV20-1 and TRBJ1-1; D perhaps matches TRBD1 (5 bases). The CDR3 is made up of 14 amino acids. Germline V lookup: CDR1 DFQATT, CDR2 SNEGSKA (reference sequence). V lost 3 bases to trimming and J lost 1 base, with 12 bases between them.

The table lists this clonotype with a count of one. A much larger clone is a single base away; this may be a read error. The CDR3 carries no conserved terminal phenylalanine or tryptophan, so it likely arises from a read error. This sequence joins TRBV7-9 and TRBJ2-6; 7 bases line up with TRBD2. This CDR3 contains 19 residues. Germline values: CDR1 SEHNR, CDR2 FQNEAQ (reference sequence). Trimming took 5 bases from V and 1 from J; bases not matched to a gene: 14. CDR3 residues: CASSVRGNRMESGANVLTL. The CDR3 DNA reads as TGTGCCAGCAGCGTGCGGGGGAACAGAATGGAATCTGGGGCCAACGTCCTGACTTTA.

In this sample, this clonotype turned up many times. The chain couples TRBV20-1 to TRBJ2-7, with D perhaps matching TRBD1 (6 bases). The CDR3 sequence is 13 residues long. The germline gives CDR1 DFQATT, CDR2 SNEGSKA (reference sequence). V gave up 6 bases and J gave up 2 bases, with 14 bases separating them. Here the CDR3 reads CSAATGYPYEQYF. CDR3 DNA: TGCAGTGCAGCGACAGGTTACCCCTACGAGCAGTACTTC.

This clonotype was observed at least ten times. The chain carries TRBV7-9 and TRBJ2-1; D is unclear. There are 15 residues in the CDR3. V was pared by 5 bases and J by 6 bases, with 17 bases between. Germline assignment: CDR1 SEHNR and CDR2 FQNEAQ (reference sequence). CDR3 in amino acids: CASSLDSLRSNEQFF. In DNA, the CDR3 is TGTGCCAGCAGCCTAGACTCATTACGTTCCAATGAGCAGTTCTTC.

This clonotype was counted at least ten times. The chain is built from TRBV10-3 and TRBJ1-5; tentatively, D is TRBD1 (6 bases). The CDR3 loop spans 15 amino acids. Trimming took 0 bases from V and 6 from J, leaving 12 bases between them. The germline V gene has CDR1 ENHRY and CDR2 SYGVKD. The CDR3 region has the DNA TGTGCCATCAGTGAGTCTTGGGGGGGCATTCAGCCCCAGCATTTT. Residues: CAISESWGGIQPQHF.

This clonotype was recorded at least ten times. The rearrangement joins TRBV29-1 to TRBJ2-7, with D possibly matching TRBD1 (5 bases). The CDR3 totals 12 residues. CDR1 SQVTM and CDR2 ANQGSEA come from the germline V gene. Trimming took 3 bases from V and 5 from J, leaving 11 bases between them. The CDR3 coding sequence is TGCAGCGTTGAGGGGCAGGTGGACGAGCAGTACTTC. This codes for CSVEGQVDEQYF.

The chain has TRBV6-2 or TRBV6-3 and TRBJ2-1; 13 nucleotides agree with TRBD2. CDR1 is MNHEY, CDR2 SVGEGT, per germline. The CDR3 is 15 amino acids. Unmatched junction bases numbered 6, after V lost 5 bases and J lost 8 bases. The CDR3 loop is CASSHTSGGADEQFF. In nucleotides, the CDR3 is TGTGCCAGCAGTCACACTAGCGGGGGGGCTGATGAGCAGTTCTTC.

In its sample, this clonotype was seen many times. This chain links TRBV20-1 with TRBJ2-1, with 7 nucleotides matching TRBD2. CDR3 length: 15 amino acids. The germline V gene has CDR1 DFQATT and CDR2 SNEGSKA (reference sequence). After removal of 4 bases from V and 3 bases from J, the junction contained 9 bases not matched to a gene. The CDR3 DNA reads as TGCAGTGCTATCGGTATCCGGGGGGACTACAATGAGCAGTTCTTC. Protein: CSAIGIRGDYNEQFF.

This clonotype was seen at least ten times. V gene TRBV7-2 combines with J gene TRBJ2-2; D possibly uses TRBD1 or TRBD2 (6 bases each). V was trimmed by 5 bases and J by 3 bases, leaving 16 bases between them. Germline assignment: CDR1 SGHTA and CDR2 FQGNSA. This CDR3 has 16 residues. The CDR3 region is CASSRQWGAYTGELFF. In DNA, the CDR3 is TGTGCCAGCAGCCGCCAGTGGGGGGCGTACACCGGGGAGCTGTTTTTT.

This clonotype was seen ten or more times. This chain uses TRBV7-2 with TRBJ2-7, with 14 nucleotides matching TRBD2. The germline V gene has CDR1 SGHTA and CDR2 FQGNSA. This CDR3 contains 16 residues. V lost 5 bases to trimming and J lost 7 bases; unmatched junction nucleotides: 10. The CDR3, as DNA: TGTGCCAGCAGCGTCCTGACTAGCGGGGGGGCGGGGGAGCAGTACTTC. Its protein product is CASSVLTSGGAGEQYF.

This clonotype was seen many times. The chain is built from TRBV5-1 and TRBJ2-3, with D maybe TRBD1 (7 bases). The CDR3 contains 16 residues. Germline CDR1 reads SGHRS; CDR2 reads YFSETQ. V lost 0 bases and J 4 bases, leaving 15 bases between the germline ends. CDR3 region: CASSLGDGGGPDTQYF. The DNA of the CDR3 is TGCGCCAGCAGCTTGGGTGACGGAGGGGGCCCAGATACGCAGTATTTT.

The chain is built from TRBV6-5 and TRBJ2-2; D is perhaps TRBD2 (7 bases). The V gene's germline CDR1 is MNHEY and CDR2 SVGAGI. The CDR3 runs 16 residues. V dropped 0 bases and J dropped 1 base, with 9 bases sitting between them. CDR3 amino acids: CASSYSGGRNTGELFF. CDR3 coding DNA: TGTGCCAGCAGTTACTCGGGGGGGCGGAACACCGGGGAGCTGTTTTTT.

This clonotype showed up many times. The rearrangement joins TRBV5-1 to TRBJ2-2, with TRBD1 matching 8 bases. Germline lookup yields CDR1 SGHRS and CDR2 YFSETQ. The CDR3 is 15 residues long. V was pared by 2 bases and J by 5 bases, with 5 bases of the junction left unmatched. DNA for the CDR3: TGCGCCAGCAGCTTAGGGACAGGTGATACCGGGGAGCTGTTTTTT. Translated: CASSLGTGDTGELFF.

This clonotype has at least ten counts. The J gene is TRBJ2-7, the V gene TRBV6-5; TRBD1 is a possible D gene (6 bases). Germline V gene lookup returns CDR1 MNHEY and CDR2 SVGAGI. The CDR3 sequence is 12 residues long. V was clipped by 5 bases and J by 6 bases, with 11 bases between them. This CDR3 is CASSTVRGEQYF. DNA of the CDR3: TGTGCCAGCAGTACCGTCAGGGGCGAGCAGTACTTC.

The chain recombines TRBV12-3 or TRBV12-4 with TRBJ2-1; tentatively, D is TRBD1 (6 bases). The V gene lost 5 bases and the J gene lost 5 bases, with 28 bases spanning the gap. CDR3 length equals 19 residues. The CDR3 DNA reads as TGTGCCAGCAGTCTTCGTGAGCGACTCGGGACATCAGGGCACAATGAGCAGTTCTTC. Protein: CASSLRERLGTSGHNEQFF.

In this sample, this clonotype turned up many times. This rearrangement joins TRBV5-4 to TRBJ2-1, with 13 nucleotides matching TRBD2. CDR1 is SGHNT, CDR2 YYREEE, per germline (reference sequence). J lost 6 bases, V lost 2 bases, and 2 bases had no gene match. CDR3 length: 15 residues. CDR3 in DNA: TGTGCCAGCAGCTTACTAGCGGGGGGGCGCAATGAGCAGTTCTTC. Translation gives CASSLLAGGRNEQFF.

This clonotype was seen many times. DNA of the CDR3: TGTGCCAGCAGCACTCAGGGGGGGCCGATATATGGCTACACCTTC. It codes for CASSTQGGPIYGYTF. V usage is TRBV7-2 and J usage is TRBJ1-2; 7 positions match TRBD1. Germline V CDR1 and CDR2: SGHTA, FQGNSA. Trimming took 5 bases from V and 5 from J; bases not matched to a gene: 11. This CDR3 region has 15 residues. Drawing the rest from reference TRBV7-2 and TRBJ1-2, the complete variable domain is GAGVSQSPSNKVTEKGKDVELRCDPISGHTALYWYRQSLGQGLEFLIYFQGNSAPDKSGLPSDRFSAERTGGSVSTLTIQRTQQEDSAVYLCASSTQGGPIYGYTFGSGTRLTVV.

At least ten counts were recorded for this clonotype. This rearrangement joins TRBV7-8 to TRBJ1-6; possible D gene TRBD1, 5 bases. In germline, CDR1 is SGHVS, CDR2 FQNEAQ. V was cut by 8 bases and J by 2 bases, with 7 bases left in between. The CDR3 has 13 amino acids. The CDR3 is CASQGAYNSPLHF. The CDR3 nucleotides are TGTGCCAGCCAGGGTGCCTATAATTCACCCCTCCACTTT.

The CDR3 DNA is TGTGCCAGCAGTTACACCGGGACATACAATGAGCAGTTCTTC. The encoded protein is CASSYTGTYNEQFF. The rearrangement uses TRBV6-5 and TRBJ2-1; D possibly corresponds to TRBD1 (6 bases). Germline CDR1 and CDR2: MNHEY and SVGAGI. The CDR3 is made up of 14 amino acids. V was pared by 2 bases and J by 4 bases, with 9 bases between.

V is TRBV5-8 and J is TRBJ2-7, with D unresolved. Germline V gene sequence: CDR1 SGHTS, CDR2 YDEGEE. The CDR3 totals 14 residues. V was cut by 0 bases and J by 2 bases, with 9 bases left in between. Written as DNA, the CDR3 is TGTGCCAGCAGCTTGGGTGCCACTACCTACGAGCAGTACTTC. The encoded protein is CASSLGATTYEQYF.

This clonotype was observed many times. The chain couples TRBV29-1 to TRBJ1-1; the D is unclear. From germline, CDR1 is SQVTM and CDR2 ANQGSEA. The CDR3 has 12 residues. V was shortened by 3 bases and J by 4 bases, with 9 bases between the two germline ends. Here the CDR3 reads CSVDSGGTEAFF. CDR3 nucleotide sequence: TGCAGCGTTGACAGCGGCGGCACTGAAGCTTTCTTT.

This clonotype was picked up many times. The J gene is TRBJ1-2, the V gene TRBV18; D ambiguous. Trimming took 3 bases from V and 2 from J, leaving 10 bases between them. The CDR3 has 14 amino acids. CDR1 is KGHSH and CDR2 is LQKENI in the germline V gene. This CDR3 is CASSPPAGNYGYTF. The CDR3 DNA reads as TGTGCCAGCTCACCTCCAGCTGGAAACTATGGCTACACCTTC. The full variable domain, its missing parts supplied by reference TRBV18 and TRBJ1-2, is NAGVMQNPRHLVRRRGQEARLRCSPMKGHSHVYWYRQLPEEGLKFMVYLQKENIIDESGMPKERFSAEFPKEGPSILRIQQVVRGDSAAYFCASSPPAGNYGYTFGSGTRLTVV.

This clonotype appeared many times. The CDR3 reads CASSWRLAGGTGELFF. The CDR3 coding sequence is TGTGCCAGCAGCTGGAGACTAGCGGGGGGAACCGGGGAGCTGTTTTTT. This chain links TRBV5-6 with TRBJ2-2; TRBD2 matches 13 bases. The CDR3 consists of 16 residues. With 3 bases clipped from V and 5 bases from J, the junction kept 4 bases outside the gene matches. Germline CDR1 SGHDT, CDR2 YYEEEE. Complete variable domain (other parts from reference TRBV5-6 and TRBJ2-2): DAGVTQSPTHLIKTRGQQVTLRCSPKSGHDTVSWYQQALGQGPQFIFQYYEEEERQRGNFPDRFSGHQFPNYSSELNVNALLLGDSALYLCASSWRLAGGTGELFFGEGSRLTVL.

This clonotype was seen many times. The final CDR3 position lacks the conserved phenylalanine or tryptophan, pointing to a likely read error. The DNA is omitted, as the CDR3 cannot be located on it reliably, and the CDR3 follows TCRdb's listing. J is TRBJ2-7 and V is TRBV6-1. A total of 14 residues make up the CDR3, ends included. Germline V gives CDR1 MNHNS, CDR2 SASEGT. The CDR3 protein is CASSGELDSGPYLI.